Listed below are T cell receptor beta chains from one sample, sequenced in a study of cytomegalovirus exposure and HLA in healthy donors. Measured with immunoSEQ multiplex PCR; TCRdb has only the in-frame clones, and not every one. Here the sample spans approximately 100,000 clones, over 9.5% being singletons. The source material was PBMCs. These receptors all stem from a man aged 35 to 55 in good health and CMV-seropositive. The CDR3 runs from the conserved cysteine through the conserved F or W. A D gene is named only where the DNA matches it firmly. Size is stated for part of the rows, as once, few or many counts, or as a class when the clone is expanded.

v_gene,d_gene,abundance,j_gene,CDR3nt,CDR3aa
TRBV7-6,TRBD1,few,TRBJ2-7,TGTGCCAGCAGCTCCCGGGACAGGGGAGTCTACGAGCAGTACTTC,CASSSRDRGVYEQYF
TRBV5-4,NA,NA,TRBJ2-7,TGTGCCAGCAGCTTATCCGGGACACAATACGAGCAGTACTTC,CASSLSGTQYEQYF
TRBV14,NA,NA,TRBJ2-7,TGTGCCAGCGGGAGGGCCGGGACAAAACTGGGAGAGCAGTACTTC,CASGRAGTKLGEQYF
TRBV27,TRBD2,few,TRBJ2-7,TGTGCCAGCAGCCTAGCGGGAATCCGTCTCGAGCAGTACTTC,CASSLAGIRLEQYF
TRBV27,TRBD2,NA,TRBJ2-3,TGTGCCAGCAGTTTTTCCCTGGCTAGCGGGTGGGATGATACGCAGTATTTT,CASSFSLASGWDDTQYF
TRBV19,NA,NA,TRBJ1-5,TGTGCCAGTAGTATGACGGGGGTGCCCAATCAGCCCCAGCATTTT,CASSMTGVPNQPQHF
TRBV5-8,NA,NA,TRBJ2-3,TGTGCCAGCAGCTTGGGACAGTCAGATACGCAGTATTTT,CASSLGQSDTQYF
TRBV21-1,NA,few,TRBJ2-3,TGTGCCAGCATTTTAATAGCGGGTACTAGCACAGATACGCAGTATTTT,CASILIAGTSTDTQYF
TRBV7-9,NA,NA,TRBJ2-7,TGTGCCAGCAACCCTATAGGGGTCGGTATCGACGAGCAGTACTTC,CASNPIGVGIDEQYF
TRBV29-1,NA,few,TRBJ1-4,TGCAGCGTTGTTGAGGGGAGGAATGAAAAACTGTTTTTT,CSVVEGRNEKLFF
TRBV19,NA,NA,TRBJ2-7,TGTGCCAGTAAGCAAGGGGACGAGCAGTACTTC,CASKQGDEQYF
TRBV29-1,NA,NA,TRBJ2-7,TGCAGCGTTGATGGCCAGTCCAACTACGAGCAGTACTTC,CSVDGQSNYEQYF
TRBV29-1,NA,NA,TRBJ2-3,TGCAGCGGCCGTATTGGGGGGAGGACAGATACGCAGTATTTT,CSGRIGGRTDTQYF
TRBV5-5,NA,few,TRBJ1-3,TGTGCCAGCAGCCGCCTAGACAGCGTCTTCTCTGGAAACACCATATATTTT,CASSRLDSVFSGNTIYF
TRBV5-1,TRBD2,NA,TRBJ2-5,TGCGCCAGCAGCTTGGCGGGAGGCGGGCAAGAGACCCAGTACTTC,CASSLAGGGQETQYF
TRBV30,TRBD2,few,TRBJ2-1,TGTGCCTGGAGTGAACCGGGACTAGCGGGAGGACAACGCTCCTACAATGAGCAGTTCTTC,CAWSEPGLAGGQRSYNEQFF
TRBV19,NA,few,TRBJ1-2,TGTGCCAGTAGCCTCGGGACATCGGGCTACACCTTC,CASSLGTSGYTF
TRBV23-1,TRBD2,few,TRBJ2-7,TGCGCCAGCAAGCCTTCGGGACTAGTGATTTTAGACGAGCAGTACTTC,CASKPSGLVILDEQYF
TRBV12-5,TRBD2,many,TRBJ2-2,TGTGCTAGTGGTTTGCGGACCCTTCTAGCGGGGAACACCGGGGAGCTGTTTTTT,CASGLRTLLAGNTGELFF
TRBV25-1,NA,NA,TRBJ2-5,TGTGCCAGCAGTGAAAGCGGTGCAGGACGGGAGACCCAGTACTTC,CASSESGAGRETQYF
TRBV28,NA,NA,TRBJ2-5,TGTGCCAGCAGTTTTGTCTACAGAGGTGGGGGCATGGAGACCCAGTACTTC,CASSFVYRGGGMETQYF
TRBV5-4,TRBD2,few,TRBJ2-1,TGTGCCAGCACCCCAACCCCGGGACTAGATACCAATGAGCAGTTCTTC,CASTPTPGLDTNEQFF
TRBV6-5,TRBD2,NA,TRBJ2-7,TGTGCCAGCAGTCAGCGGGGCTACGAGCAGTACTTC,CASSQRGYEQYF